The clone carrying this T cell receptor beta chain was found a few times. The data derive from a study of T cells in Graves' hyperthyroidism and ophthalmopathy. The investigators amplified TCR beta CDR3 regions from RNA transcripts. TCR CDR3 underwent first-round RT-PCR with the HTBI primer set. TCRdb fed the multiplex PCR reads into MiXCR, producing one record per CDR3 protein. The sample shows hundreds of thousands of distinct CDR3 sequences, about 14% of them seen only once. The clonotype originates from a woman aged 18-35 years with Graves' hyperthyroidism. Material: blood.

CDR3 coding DNA: TGTGCCTGGGGTCAGGGCCGACTCTCTGGAAACACCATATATTTT. The encoded protein is CAWGQGRLSGNTIYF. The chain has TRBV30 and TRBJ1-3; TRBD1 might be the D (5 bases). The V end lost 5 bases, the J end lost 0 bases, and 14 bases lay between the germline ends. CDR1 GTSNPN and CDR2 SVGIG come from the germline V gene (reference sequence). The CDR3 runs 15 residues.